These 28 T cell receptor beta chains were all obtained from the same sample, sequenced in a study of T-cell reconstitution after alpha-beta-depleted transplantation in children. The TCRbeta library incorporated unique molecular identifiers. Each CDR3 protein is one row after TCRdb ran MiXCR on the PCR reads. The sample yields some 70,000 distinct CDR3 sequences, 4.9% seen once. The sequencing here drew on PBMCs, mostly from graft donor cells, taken 180 days after TCRalphabeta/CD19-depleted stem cell transplant. All receptors come from a boy less than two years old who had a stem cell transplant for acute myeloid leukemia, so the T cells may come from the graft donor.

This clonotype appeared many times. The chain links TRBV12-3 or TRBV12-4 to TRBJ2-7; D might be TRBD1 (6 bases). V lost 7 bases and J lost 2, with 21 bases in between. The CDR3 runs to 16 residues. CDR3 loop: CASTLTGTPIPYEQYF. The CDR3, as DNA: TGTGCCAGCACCCTTACCGGGACACCAATCCCCTACGAGCAGTACTTC.

At least ten counts were recorded for this clonotype. The chain recombines TRBV4-3 with TRBJ2-1; D might be TRBD2 (6 bases). The germline gives CDR1 LGHNA, CDR2 YSLEER. V gave up 4 bases and J gave up 7 bases, with 17 bases separating them. This CDR3 region has 15 residues. The CDR3 loop is CASSLSDTGGNEQFF. CDR3 sequence (DNA): TGCGCCAGCAGCCTATCGGACACTGGGGGGAATGAGCAGTTCTTC.

A word on this clonotype: A read error may explain this, as a much larger clone is one base away. This chain joins TRBV20-1 and TRBJ1-5, with D possibly TRBD1 on 5 matching bases. From germline, CDR1 is DFQATT and CDR2 SNEGSKA (reference sequence). This CDR3 is 14 amino acids long. As DNA, the CDR3 is TGCAGAGCCACCGATGGAAAGCAGGGTCAGCCCCAGCATTTT. As protein: CRATDGKQGQPQHF.

This clonotype was counted ten times or more. CDR3 region: CASSLGATGKDTQYF. CDR3 sequence (DNA): TGTGCCAGCAGCTTAGGGGCGACAGGGAAGGATACGCAGTATTTT. The V call is TRBV7-9, the J call TRBJ2-3, with TRBD1 matching 7 bases. Germline values: CDR1 SEHNR, CDR2 FQNEAQ (reference sequence). Trimming cost V 1 base and J 6 bases; bases outside gene matches: 7. The CDR3 runs 15 residues.

Many counts were recorded for this clonotype. The chain carries TRBV6-5 and TRBJ2-5; tentatively, D is TRBD2 (5 bases). CDR1 is MNHEY and CDR2 is SVGAGI in the germline V gene. This CDR3 is 14 amino acids long. V was clipped by 0 bases and J by 4 bases, with 9 bases between them. CDR3 sequence: CASSYSRVSETQYF. The CDR3 nucleotides read TGTGCCAGCAGTTACTCGCGGGTTTCAGAGACCCAGTACTTC.

This clonotype showed up many times. This chain joins TRBV7-2 and TRBJ2-1; 8 bases match TRBD2. The CDR3 has 15 amino acids. The V segment lost 5 bases and the J segment 5 bases; nucleotides outside the gene matches: 8. CDR1 is SGHTA and CDR2 is FQGNSA in the germline V gene. The CDR3 reads CASSPSGTSHNEQFF. Written as DNA, the CDR3 is TGTGCCAGCAGCCCTAGTGGGACTAGTCACAATGAGCAGTTCTTC.

This clonotype showed up many times. The chain couples TRBV30 to TRBJ2-5; perhaps TRBD2 as D (5 bases). CDR1 is GTSNPN, CDR2 SVGIG, per germline (reference sequence). This CDR3 region has 11 residues. The CDR3 loop is CVAGRAETQYF. The CDR3 DNA follows: TGTGTTGCGGGTAGGGCTGAGACCCAGTACTTC.

The V and J genes are TRBV7-8 and TRBJ2-6; D uncertain. The CDR3 is 15 amino acids. The germline V and J ends were trimmed by 3 bases and 0 bases, with 6 bases remaining between them. CDR1 and CDR2 from the germline V gene are SGHVS and FQNEAQ. In nucleotides, the CDR3 is TGTGCCAGCAGCTTCCTACGCTCTGGGGCCAACGTCCTGACTTTC. It translates to CASSFLRSGANVLTF.

About this clonotype: A much larger clone lies one base from this, so it may be a read error. The V gene is TRBV12-3 or TRBV12-4, the J gene TRBJ1-6, with D unresolved. The CDR3 has 19 residues. For the CDR3, the DNA is TGTGCCATCAGTTTAACTTGGGATGGAAGGCGTTCCTATAATTCACCCCTCCACTTT. As protein: CAISLTWDGRRSYNSPLHF.

This clonotype was recorded at least ten times. This sequence joins TRBV7-9 and TRBJ2-7; TRBD1 matches at 9 bases. CDR3 length: 14 amino acids. Unmatched junction bases numbered 6, after V lost 6 bases and J lost 3 bases. The V gene's germline CDR1 is SEHNR and CDR2 FQNEAQ (reference sequence). Written as DNA, the CDR3 is TGTGCCAGCAGTCGTCCGGGACAGGGCTACGAGCAGTACGTC. This sequence encodes CASSRPGQGYEQYV.

This clonotype showed up many times. This sequence joins TRBV23-1 and TRBJ2-5; D is tentatively TRBD1 or TRBD2 (5 bases each). TRBV23-1 is an open reading frame, and its role is uncertain. This CDR3 is 19 amino acids long. V dropped 2 bases and J dropped 1 base, with 23 bases sitting between them. The CDR3 loop reads CASSQPRPGQDGLQETQYF. CDR3 nucleotides: TGCGCCAGCAGTCAACCCCGCCCGGGGCAGGATGGCCTCCAAGAGACCCAGTACTTC.

This clonotype was recorded at least ten times. The chain links TRBV25-1 to TRBJ2-1, with D unclear. Germline assignment: CDR1 MGHDK and CDR2 SYGVNS. This CDR3 region has 12 residues. V was cut by 3 bases and J by 10 bases, with 10 bases left in between. The CDR3 reads CASSDPRKEQFF. CDR3 sequence (DNA): TGTGCCAGCAGTGACCCCAGGAAAGAGCAGTTCTTC.

There are many counts of this clonotype. The V call is TRBV4-1, the J call TRBJ2-3; 8 bases align to TRBD2. The germline CDR1 and CDR2 sequences are MGHRA and YSYEKL. The V and J ends lost 4 bases and 4 bases, in that order; junction bases with no gene match: 25. There are 21 residues in the CDR3. The CDR3 sequence is CASSPVYASGPSLTGPDTQYF. The DNA for the CDR3 is TGCGCCAGCAGCCCAGTATATGCTAGCGGGCCTTCCCTAACCGGGCCAGATACGCAGTATTTT.

The genes are TRBV7-9 and TRBJ2-2; D may match TRBD1 or TRBD2 (6 bases each). With 7 bases removed from V and 1 base from J, the gap between germline ends came to 13 bases. Germline V lookup: CDR1 SEHNR, CDR2 FQNEAQ (reference sequence). The CDR3 length is 15 residues. CDR3 DNA sequence: TGTGCCAGCACCCCGGGGGCCATGAACACCGGGGAGCTGTTTTTT. It specifies CASTPGAMNTGELFF.

Ten or more counts support this clonotype. V is TRBV20-1 and J is TRBJ1-3, with TRBD1 matching over 10 bases. The junction had 3 bases not matched to a gene; V was cut back by 3 bases and J by 1 base. Germline V lookup: CDR1 DFQATT, CDR2 SNEGSKA (reference sequence). The CDR3 is 15 amino acids. This CDR3 reads CSASRDRGSGNTIYF. The CDR3 DNA sequence: TGCAGTGCTAGCCGGGACAGGGGATCTGGAAACACCATATATTTT.

This chain uses TRBV12-3 or TRBV12-4 with TRBJ2-2; tentative D call: TRBD2 (7 bases). This CDR3 has 13 amino acids. V was trimmed by 3 bases and J by 7 bases, leaving 9 bases between them. The CDR3 nucleotides are TGTGCCAGCAGTTTGGGAGGGGGCGGGGAGCTGTTTTTT. Protein sequence: CASSLGGGGELFF.

This clonotype was recorded many times. The chain carries TRBV20-1 and TRBJ2-2; 15 bases match TRBD2. The ends lost 6 bases at V and 4 bases at J; junction bases unmatched: 9. There are 17 residues in the CDR3. Per germline, CDR1 DFQATT and CDR2 SNEGSKA (reference sequence). The CDR3 reads CSASPGLAGGGTGELFF. The DNA for the CDR3 is TGCAGTGCAAGTCCGGGACTAGCGGGGGGTGGCACCGGGGAGCTGTTTTTT.

In its sample, this clonotype was seen many times. CDR3 in DNA: TGTGCCTGGAGTGAAGAGGGTGTGAGCTATGGCTACACCTTC. Translation gives CAWSEEGVSYGYTF. V usage is TRBV30 and J usage is TRBJ1-2; D not resolved. Trimming took off 1 base at V and 4 bases at J, with 13 bases between the two ends. CDR3 size: 14 residues. The germline V gene has CDR1 GTSNPN and CDR2 SVGIG (reference sequence).

This clonotype was seen at least ten times. This chain uses TRBV5-5 with TRBJ2-2, with a weak D call TRBD1 (5 bases). The germline V and J ends were trimmed by 0 bases and 6 bases, with 9 bases remaining between them. This CDR3 is 14 amino acids long. Germline V gene lookup returns CDR1 SGHKS and CDR2 YYEKEE (reference sequence). The CDR3 region is CASSLVPGSGELFF. CDR3 in DNA: TGTGCCAGCAGCTTGGTCCCAGGGTCCGGGGAGCTGTTTTTT.

This clonotype occurred many times. CDR3 loop: CASSALAGSSYNEQFF. The CDR3 DNA follows: TGTGCCAGCAGTGCCCTAGCGGGGAGCTCCTACAATGAGCAGTTCTTC. The V and J genes are TRBV27 and TRBJ2-1; TRBD2 agrees at 9 bases. The germline gives CDR1 MNHEY, CDR2 SMNVEV (reference sequence). CDR3 length equals 16 residues. The trim removed 5 bases at V and 0 bases at J, leaving 5 bases unmatched.

This clonotype was counted at least ten times. The CDR3, as DNA: TGCGCCAGCGGTCTCAACACCGGGGAGCTGTTTTTT. Its translation is CASGLNTGELFF. The chain couples TRBV5-1 to TRBJ2-2; D remains ambiguous. Germline lookup yields CDR1 SGHRS and CDR2 YFSETQ. This CDR3 spans 12 amino acids. The V gene lost 7 bases and the J gene lost 2 bases, with 6 bases spanning the gap. The entire variable domain, with the rest obtained from reference TRBV5-1 and TRBJ2-2, is as follows: KAGVTQTPRYLIKTRGQQVTLSCSPISGHRSVSWYQQTPGQGLQFLFEYFSETQRNKGNFPGRFSGRQFSNSRSEMNVSTLELGDSALYLCASGLNTGELFFGEGSRLTVL.

This clonotype was picked up many times. This chain joins TRBV20-1 and TRBJ1-6; D perhaps matches TRBD1 (6 bases). This CDR3 is 14 amino acids long. The V end was cut by 5 bases, the J end by 10 bases, with 18 bases between. Germline values: CDR1 DFQATT, CDR2 SNEGSKA (reference sequence). The CDR3 region is CSADPHRVQSPLHF. CDR3 in DNA: TGCAGTGCTGACCCTCACAGGGTTCAATCACCCCTCCACTTT.

This clonotype was counted many times. The chain employs TRBV6-5 and TRBJ2-4, with a tentative D call TRBD2 (7 bases). Between the trimmed V and J ends, which lost 0 bases and 6 bases, there was a span of 15 bases. The CDR3 has 16 residues. The germline gives CDR1 MNHEY, CDR2 SVGAGI. CDR3 amino acids: CASSYSKRGALNIQYF. CDR3 sequence (DNA): TGTGCCAGCAGTTACTCGAAACGGGGGGCTTTAAACATTCAGTACTTC.

This clonotype has a count of ten or more. The CDR3 here is CASSQVGPHDEQFF. CDR3 nucleotides: TGTGCCAGCAGCCAAGTCGGGCCCCACGATGAGCAGTTCTTC. The V call is TRBV14, the J call TRBJ2-1; D is unresolved. Trimming took off 1 base at V and 8 bases at J, with 12 bases between the two ends. Germline CDR1 and CDR2: SGHDN and FVKESK. The CDR3 covers 14 residues.

This clonotype showed up many times. The V call is TRBV6-2 or TRBV6-3, the J call TRBJ1-2; D might be TRBD1 (6 bases). The CDR3 loop spans 16 amino acids. Germline V CDR1 and CDR2: MNHEY, SVGEGT. With 0 bases removed from V and 4 bases from J, the gap between germline ends came to 15 bases. CDR3 DNA sequence: TGTGCCAGCAGTTACTCGACTACAGGGAAGTTCTATGGCTACACCTTC. Translation: CASSYSTTGKFYGYTF.

This clonotype was seen at least ten times. The gene calls are TRBV28 and TRBJ2-1; 16 nucleotides line up with TRBD2. Losses at the gene ends were 4 bases for V and 9 bases for J; bases not matched to a gene: 12. This CDR3 is 18 amino acids long. The germline CDR1 and CDR2 sequences are MDHEN and SYDVKM. The CDR3 region is CASSSPGTSGGGLGEQFF. In DNA form, the CDR3 reads TGTGCCAGCAGTTCCCCCGGGACTAGCGGGGGGGGCTTGGGTGAGCAGTTCTTC. Filled out from reference TRBV28 and TRBJ2-1, the complete variable domain reads DVKVTQSSRYLVKRTGEKVFLECVQDMDHENMFWYRQDPGLGLRLIYFSYDVKMKEKGDIPEGYSVSREKKERFSLILESASTNQTSMYLCASSSPGTSGGGLGEQFFGPGTRLTVL.

This clonotype has ten or more counts. The chain uses TRBV9 and TRBJ2-6, with TRBD1 identical over 7 bases. From germline, CDR1 is SGDLS and CDR2 YYNGEE. The CDR3 loop spans 17 amino acids. V shed 6 bases and J 1 base; nucleotides not matched to a gene: 10. The CDR3 loop is CASNEGQAKSGANVLTF. CDR3 DNA: TGTGCCAGCAATGAAGGACAGGCTAAATCTGGGGCCAACGTCCTGACTTTC.

This clonotype has a count of ten or more. The chain couples TRBV18 to TRBJ2-2; D perhaps matches TRBD1 (5 bases). In germline, CDR1 is KGHSH, CDR2 LQKENI. The CDR3 runs to 15 residues. V lost 2 bases to trimming and J lost 1 base, with 8 bases between them. The CDR3, as DNA: TGTGCCAGCTCACCAATGACAGTGAACACCGGGGAGCTGTTTTTT. It codes for CASSPMTVNTGELFF.